The 5 T cell receptor beta chains below come from one sample, sequenced in a study of blood T cells in healthy people across ages. Through a sample-barcoded 5' primer and a J-beta primer mix, a second PCR was run for about 6 to 12 cycles. MiXCR was run by TCRdb on the 5' RACE reads, yielding one entry per CDR3 protein. Of hundreds of thousands of distinct CDR3 sequences listed, under 40% are singletons. Sequenced material: blood. The receptors derive from a man between 18 and 29 years old in good health.

In this sample, this clonotype turned up a few times. The V and J genes are TRBV6-6 and TRBJ2-3, with 7 nucleotides matching TRBD1. The CDR3 consists of 16 residues. Germline CDR1 is MNHNY and CDR2 is SVGAGI (reference sequence). Unmatched junction bases numbered 9, after V lost 6 bases and J lost 0 bases. CDR3 nucleotide sequence: TGTGCCAGCAGCCCTCCGACAGGGCTTAGCACAGATACGCAGTATTTT. It is translated as CASSPPTGLSTDTQYF.

The chain uses TRBV10-3 and TRBJ2-5; tentative D call: TRBD1 (7 bases). The CDR3 loop spans 14 amino acids. V was cut by 8 bases and J by 0 bases, with 13 bases left in between. Germline-derived CDR1 and CDR2 are ENHRY and SYGVKD. This chain's CDR3 is CAIGGGPNQETQYF. The CDR3 DNA follows: TGTGCCATCGGAGGGGGCCCAAACCAAGAGACCCAGTACTTC.

The J gene is TRBJ2-5, the V gene TRBV13, with D uncertain. The J call may be in error: the DNA end matches TRBJ2-7 better. Germline CDR1 is PRHDT and CDR2 is FYEKMQ (reference sequence). The CDR3 has 13 amino acids. CDR3 sequence (DNA): TGTGCCAGCAGCCTTTGGATCCTCGGCGAGCAGTACTTC. Amino acid sequence: CASSLWILGEQYF.

This clonotype was counted between two and nine times. At one end, the junction sequence differs from germline, possibly due to a read error. This chain connects TRBV30 to TRBJ2-7, with 7 bases that match TRBD2. CDR3 length: 11 residues. Germline values: CDR1 GTSNPN, CDR2 SVGIG (reference sequence). CDR3 amino acids: CAGRVGNEQYF. CDR3 DNA: TGTGCCGGGAGGGTAGGGAACGAGCAGTACTTC.

The chain recombines TRBV29-1 with TRBJ1-1, with D maybe TRBD1 (5 bases). The CDR3 extends over 13 amino acids. Germline-derived CDR1 and CDR2 are SQVTM and ANQGSEA. V dropped 4 bases and J dropped 5 bases, with 14 bases sitting between them. The CDR3 loop reads CSVGQGGRTEAFF. DNA of the CDR3: TGCAGCGTTGGCCAGGGAGGGAGGACTGAAGCTTTCTTT. The full variable domain, its missing parts supplied by reference TRBV29-1 and TRBJ1-1, is SAVISQKPSRDICQRGTSLTIQCQVDSQVTMMFWYRQQPGQSLTLIATANQGSEATYESGFVIDKFPISRPNLTFSTLTVSNMSPEDSSIYLCSVGQGGRTEAFFGQGTRLTVV.